Given below is one TCR beta chain in context. Its cognate antigen is unknown. PCR was performed using 60 Vbeta and 13 Jbeta primers. Some clones are missing from TCRdb's copy, which holds only in-frame ones; the method was immunoSEQ multiplex PCR. The profile shows some 150,000 clones, around 60% of them singletons. The data were obtained in a study of cytomegalovirus exposure and HLA in healthy donors. Overall study findings and caveats: Common viral pathogens (according to a later analysis) appeared linked to several of the most significant clusters. CMV antigen specificity of a few CMV-associated chains was confirmed in vitro. Among CMV-associated TCR beta chains, most appeared HLA-restricted in a later analysis.

V was clipped by 5 bases and J by 2 bases, with 13 bases between them. This CDR3 has 14 residues. Germline CDR1 reads SGHTA; CDR2 reads FQGNSA. The chain combines TRBV7-2 with TRBJ2-7, with a tentative D call TRBD2 (6 bases). Sample: PBMCs. This receptor was obtained from an older woman in good health and CMV-seropositive. This CDR3 is CASSQSGPTYEQYF. CDR3 in DNA: TGTGCCAGCAGCCAAAGCGGGCCTACCTACGAGCAGTACTTC.